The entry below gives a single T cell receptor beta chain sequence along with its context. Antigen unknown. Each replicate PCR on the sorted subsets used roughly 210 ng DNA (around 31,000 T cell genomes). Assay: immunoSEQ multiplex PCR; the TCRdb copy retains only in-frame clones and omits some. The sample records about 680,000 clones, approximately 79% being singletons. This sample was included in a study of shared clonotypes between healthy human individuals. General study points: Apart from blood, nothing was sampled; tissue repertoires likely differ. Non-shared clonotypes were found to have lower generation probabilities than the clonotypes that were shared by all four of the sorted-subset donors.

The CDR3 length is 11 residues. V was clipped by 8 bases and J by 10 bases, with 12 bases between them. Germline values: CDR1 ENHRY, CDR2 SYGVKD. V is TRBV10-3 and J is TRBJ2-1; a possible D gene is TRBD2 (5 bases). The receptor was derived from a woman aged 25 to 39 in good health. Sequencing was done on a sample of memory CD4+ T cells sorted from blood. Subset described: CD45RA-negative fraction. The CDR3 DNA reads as TGTGCCATCGGGCCGGACTTCGAGCAGTTCTTC. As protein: CAIGPDFEQFF.